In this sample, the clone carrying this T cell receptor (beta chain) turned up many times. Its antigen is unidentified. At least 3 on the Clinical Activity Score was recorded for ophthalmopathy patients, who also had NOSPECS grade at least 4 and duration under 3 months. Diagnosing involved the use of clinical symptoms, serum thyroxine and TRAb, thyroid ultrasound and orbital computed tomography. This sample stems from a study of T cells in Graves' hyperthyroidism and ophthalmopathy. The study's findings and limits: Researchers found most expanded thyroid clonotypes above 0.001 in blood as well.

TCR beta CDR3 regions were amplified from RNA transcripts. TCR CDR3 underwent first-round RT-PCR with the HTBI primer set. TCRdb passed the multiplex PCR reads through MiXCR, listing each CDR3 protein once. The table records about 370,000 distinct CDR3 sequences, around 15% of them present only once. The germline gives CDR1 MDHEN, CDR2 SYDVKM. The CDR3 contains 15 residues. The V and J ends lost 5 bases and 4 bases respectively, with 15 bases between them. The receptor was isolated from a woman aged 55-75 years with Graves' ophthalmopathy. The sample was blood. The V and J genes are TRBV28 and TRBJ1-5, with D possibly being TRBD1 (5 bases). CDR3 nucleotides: TGTGCCAGCAGTCCTCTAGTGGGGGGTAATCAGCCCCAGCATTTT. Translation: CASSPLVGGNQPQHF.